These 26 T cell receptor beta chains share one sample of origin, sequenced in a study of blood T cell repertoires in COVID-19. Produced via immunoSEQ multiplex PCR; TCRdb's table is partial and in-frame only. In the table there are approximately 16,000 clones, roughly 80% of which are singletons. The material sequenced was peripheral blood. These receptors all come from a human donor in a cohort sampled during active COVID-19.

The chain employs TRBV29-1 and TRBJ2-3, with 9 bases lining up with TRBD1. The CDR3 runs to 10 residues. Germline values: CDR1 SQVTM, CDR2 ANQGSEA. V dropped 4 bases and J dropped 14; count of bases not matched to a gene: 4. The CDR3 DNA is TGCAGCGTTGCTCTGGACAGGGGGTATTTT. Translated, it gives CSVALDRGYF.

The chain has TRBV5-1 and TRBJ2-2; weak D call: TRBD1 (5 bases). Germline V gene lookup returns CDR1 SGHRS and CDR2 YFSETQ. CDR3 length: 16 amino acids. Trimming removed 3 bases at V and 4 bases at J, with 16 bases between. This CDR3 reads CASSSKDNPGTGELFF. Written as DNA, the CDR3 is TGCGCCAGCAGCTCGAAGGACAATCCAGGCACCGGGGAGCTGTTTTTT.

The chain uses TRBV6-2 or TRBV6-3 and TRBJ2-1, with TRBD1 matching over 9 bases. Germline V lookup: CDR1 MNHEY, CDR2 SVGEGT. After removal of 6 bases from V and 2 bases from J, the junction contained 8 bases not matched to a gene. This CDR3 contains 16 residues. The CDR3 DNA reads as TGTGCCAGCAGCCCTCTACAGGGGGCCCCCTACAATGAGCAGTTCTTC. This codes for CASSPLQGAPYNEQFF.

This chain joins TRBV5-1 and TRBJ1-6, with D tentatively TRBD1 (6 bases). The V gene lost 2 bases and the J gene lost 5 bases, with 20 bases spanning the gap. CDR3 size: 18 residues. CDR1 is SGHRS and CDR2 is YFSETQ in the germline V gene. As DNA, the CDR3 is TGCGCCAGCAGCTTAGTCGGGACACCAGGGCATGATAATTCACCCCTCCACTTT. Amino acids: CASSLVGTPGHDNSPLHF. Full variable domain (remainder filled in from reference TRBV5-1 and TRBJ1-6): KAGVTQTPRYLIKTRGQQVTLSCSPISGHRSVSWYQQTPGQGLQFLFEYFSETQRNKGNFPGRFSGRQFSNSRSEMNVSTLELGDSALYLCASSLVGTPGHDNSPLHFGNGTRLTVT.

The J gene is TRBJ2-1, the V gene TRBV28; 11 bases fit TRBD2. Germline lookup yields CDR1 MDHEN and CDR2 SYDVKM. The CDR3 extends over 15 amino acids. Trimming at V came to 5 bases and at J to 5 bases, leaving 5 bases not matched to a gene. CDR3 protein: CASSPIAGGHNEQFF. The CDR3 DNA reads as TGTGCCAGCAGTCCAATAGCGGGAGGGCACAATGAGCAGTTCTTC.

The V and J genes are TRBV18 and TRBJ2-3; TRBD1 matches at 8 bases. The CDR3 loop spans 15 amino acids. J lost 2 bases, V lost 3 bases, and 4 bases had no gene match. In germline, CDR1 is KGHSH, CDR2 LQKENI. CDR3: CASSPGTGLTDTQYF. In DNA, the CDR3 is TGTGCCAGCTCACCCGGGACAGGCCTCACAGATACGCAGTATTTT.

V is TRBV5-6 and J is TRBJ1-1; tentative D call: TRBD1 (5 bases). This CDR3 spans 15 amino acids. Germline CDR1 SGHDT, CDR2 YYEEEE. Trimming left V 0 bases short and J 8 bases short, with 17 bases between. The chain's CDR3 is CASSLAPGRQKEAFF. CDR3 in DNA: TGTGCCAGCAGCTTGGCGCCAGGGAGGCAAAAAGAAGCTTTCTTT. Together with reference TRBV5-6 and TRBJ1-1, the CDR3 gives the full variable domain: DAGVTQSPTHLIKTRGQQVTLRCSPKSGHDTVSWYQQALGQGPQFIFQYYEEEERQRGNFPDRFSGHQFPNYSSELNVNALLLGDSALYLCASSLAPGRQKEAFFGQGTRLTVV.

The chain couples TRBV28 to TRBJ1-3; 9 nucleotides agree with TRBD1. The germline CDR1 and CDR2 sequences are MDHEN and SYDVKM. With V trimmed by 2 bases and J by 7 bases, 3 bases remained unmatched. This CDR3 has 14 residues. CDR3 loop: CASSLDRGGNTIYF. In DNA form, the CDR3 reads TGTGCCAGCAGTTTAGACAGGGGGGGGAACACCATATATTTT.

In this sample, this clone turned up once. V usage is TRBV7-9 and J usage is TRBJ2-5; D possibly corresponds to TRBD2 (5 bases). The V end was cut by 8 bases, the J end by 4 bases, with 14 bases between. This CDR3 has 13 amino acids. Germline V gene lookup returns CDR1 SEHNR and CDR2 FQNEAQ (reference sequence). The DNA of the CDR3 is TGTGCCAGCGGTACTAGTGAGGGAGAGACCCAGTACTTC. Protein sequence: CASGTSEGETQYF.

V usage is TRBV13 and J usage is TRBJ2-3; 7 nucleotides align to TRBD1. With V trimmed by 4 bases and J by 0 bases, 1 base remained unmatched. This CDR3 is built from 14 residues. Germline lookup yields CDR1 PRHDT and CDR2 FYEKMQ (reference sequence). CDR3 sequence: CASSSRGSTDTQYF. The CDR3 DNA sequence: TGTGCCAGCAGCTCCAGGGGGAGCACAGATACGCAGTATTTT. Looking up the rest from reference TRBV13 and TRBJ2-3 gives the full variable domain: AAGVIQSPRHLIKEKRETATLKCYPIPRHDTVYWYQQGPGQDPQFLISFYEKMQSDKGSIPDRFSAQQFSDYHSELNMSSLELGDSALYFCASSSRGSTDTQYFGPGTRLTVL.

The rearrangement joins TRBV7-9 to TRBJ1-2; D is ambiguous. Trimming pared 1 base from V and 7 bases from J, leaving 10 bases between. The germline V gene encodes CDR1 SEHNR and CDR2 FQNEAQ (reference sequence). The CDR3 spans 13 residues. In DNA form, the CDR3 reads TGTGCCAGCAGCTTAGGAGCCCGAGGTGGCTACACCTTC. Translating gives CASSLGARGGYTF.

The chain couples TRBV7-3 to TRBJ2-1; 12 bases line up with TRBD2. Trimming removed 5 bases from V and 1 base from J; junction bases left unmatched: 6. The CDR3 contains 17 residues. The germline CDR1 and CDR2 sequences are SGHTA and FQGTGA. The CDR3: CASSLAGGRGSYNEQFF. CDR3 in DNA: TGTGCCAGCAGCCTAGCGGGAGGGCGTGGGTCCTACAATGAGCAGTTCTTC.

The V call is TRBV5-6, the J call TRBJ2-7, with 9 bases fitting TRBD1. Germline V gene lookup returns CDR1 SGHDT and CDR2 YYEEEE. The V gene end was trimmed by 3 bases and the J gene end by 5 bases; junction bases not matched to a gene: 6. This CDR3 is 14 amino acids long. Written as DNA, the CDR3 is TGTGCCAGCAGCTCCGGGACAGGGTGGAACGAGCAGTACTTC. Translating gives CASSSGTGWNEQYF.

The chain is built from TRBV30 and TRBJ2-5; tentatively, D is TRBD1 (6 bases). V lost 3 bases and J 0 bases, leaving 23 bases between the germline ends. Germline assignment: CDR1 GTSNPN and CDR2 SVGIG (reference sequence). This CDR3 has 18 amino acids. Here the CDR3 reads CAWSGMGARTLYQETQYF. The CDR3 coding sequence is TGTGCCTGGAGCGGCATGGGGGCGCGGACCCTGTACCAAGAGACCCAGTACTTC. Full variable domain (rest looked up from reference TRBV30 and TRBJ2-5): SQTIHQWPATLVQPVGSPLSLECTVEGTSNPNLYWYRQAAGRGLQLLFYSVGIGQISSEVPQNLSASRPQDRQFILSSKKLLLSDSGFYLCAWSGMGARTLYQETQYFGPGTRLLVL.

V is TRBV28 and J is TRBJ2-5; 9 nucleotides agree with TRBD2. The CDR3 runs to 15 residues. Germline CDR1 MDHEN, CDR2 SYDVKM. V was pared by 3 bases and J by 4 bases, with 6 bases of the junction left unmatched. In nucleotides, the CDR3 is TGTGCCAGCAGTTTTTCCGGCGGGAGGGTAGAGACCCAGTACTTC. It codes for CASSFSGGRVETQYF.

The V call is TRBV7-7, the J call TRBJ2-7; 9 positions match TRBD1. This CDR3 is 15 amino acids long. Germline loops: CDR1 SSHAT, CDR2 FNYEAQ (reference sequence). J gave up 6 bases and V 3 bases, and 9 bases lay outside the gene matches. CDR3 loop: CASSFYGTGLLEQYF. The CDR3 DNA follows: TGTGCCAGCAGCTTTTACGGGACAGGGCTCCTCGAGCAGTACTTC. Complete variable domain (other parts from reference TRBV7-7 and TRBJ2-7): GAGVSQSPRYKVTKRGQDVTLRCDPISSHATLYWYQQALGQGPEFLTYFNYEAQPDKSGLPSDRFSAERPEGSISTLTIQRTEQRDSAMYRCASSFYGTGLLEQYFGPGTRLTVT.

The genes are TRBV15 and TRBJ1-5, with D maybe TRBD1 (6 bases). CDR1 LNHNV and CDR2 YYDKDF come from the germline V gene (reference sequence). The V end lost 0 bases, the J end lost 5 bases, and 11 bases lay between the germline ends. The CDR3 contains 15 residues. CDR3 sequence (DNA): TGTGCCACCAGCAGAGATTATGGGGGCTATCAGCCCCAGCATTTT. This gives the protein CATSRDYGGYQPQHF.

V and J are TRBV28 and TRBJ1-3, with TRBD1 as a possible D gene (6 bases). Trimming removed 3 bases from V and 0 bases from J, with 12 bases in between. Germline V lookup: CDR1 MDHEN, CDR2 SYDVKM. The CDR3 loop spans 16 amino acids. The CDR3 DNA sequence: TGTGCCAGCAGTTTCCCCGCGGGGGCCTCTGGAAACACCATATATTTT. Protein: CASSFPAGASGNTIYF.

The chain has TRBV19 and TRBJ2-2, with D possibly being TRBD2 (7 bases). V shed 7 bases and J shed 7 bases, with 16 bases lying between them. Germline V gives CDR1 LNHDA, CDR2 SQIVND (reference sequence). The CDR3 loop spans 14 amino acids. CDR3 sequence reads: CASTLGGASGELFF. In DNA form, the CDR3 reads TGTGCCAGTACCCTTGGGGGGGCCAGCGGGGAGCTGTTTTTT.

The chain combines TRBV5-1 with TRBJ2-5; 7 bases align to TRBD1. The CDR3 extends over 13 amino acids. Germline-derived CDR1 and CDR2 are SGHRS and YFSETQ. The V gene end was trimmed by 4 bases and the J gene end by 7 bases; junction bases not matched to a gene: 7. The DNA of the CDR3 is TGCGCCAGCAGCCCAGACGCAGGGGGGACCCAGTACTTC. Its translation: CASSPDAGGTQYF.

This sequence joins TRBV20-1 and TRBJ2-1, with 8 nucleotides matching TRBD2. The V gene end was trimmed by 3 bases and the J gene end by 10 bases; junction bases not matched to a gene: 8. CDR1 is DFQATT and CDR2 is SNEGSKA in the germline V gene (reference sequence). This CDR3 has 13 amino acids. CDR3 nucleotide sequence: TGCAGTGCTAGTGATAGCGGGATCCGAGAGCAGTTCTTC. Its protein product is CSASDSGIREQFF.

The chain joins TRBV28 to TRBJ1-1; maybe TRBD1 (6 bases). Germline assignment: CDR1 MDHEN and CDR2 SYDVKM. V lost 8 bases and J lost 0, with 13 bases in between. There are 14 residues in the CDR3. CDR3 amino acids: CASERQVLNTEAFF. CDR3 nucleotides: TGTGCCAGCGAAAGACAGGTTTTGAACACTGAAGCTTTCTTT.

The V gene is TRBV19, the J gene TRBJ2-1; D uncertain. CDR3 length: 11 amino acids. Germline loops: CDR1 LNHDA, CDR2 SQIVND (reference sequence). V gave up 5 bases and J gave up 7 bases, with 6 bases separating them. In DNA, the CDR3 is TGTGCCAGTAGTCGGTGGAATGAGCAGTTCTTC. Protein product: CASSRWNEQFF.

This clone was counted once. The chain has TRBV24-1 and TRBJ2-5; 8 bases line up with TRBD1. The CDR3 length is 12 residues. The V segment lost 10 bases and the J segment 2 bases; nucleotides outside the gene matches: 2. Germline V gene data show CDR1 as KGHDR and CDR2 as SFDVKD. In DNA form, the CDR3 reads TGTGCCACACAGGGGGTGCAAGAGACCCAGTACTTC. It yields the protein CATQGVQETQYF.

The CDR3, as DNA: TGTGCCAGCTCACCGGGGACAGGGTCAGGGGAAAAACTGTTTTTT. Translating it yields CASSPGTGSGEKLFF. The chain recombines TRBV18 with TRBJ1-4; 9 positions agree with TRBD1. CDR1 KGHSH and CDR2 LQKENI come from the germline V gene. This CDR3 has 15 amino acids. The junction had 7 bases not matched to a gene; V was cut back by 3 bases and J by 8 bases.

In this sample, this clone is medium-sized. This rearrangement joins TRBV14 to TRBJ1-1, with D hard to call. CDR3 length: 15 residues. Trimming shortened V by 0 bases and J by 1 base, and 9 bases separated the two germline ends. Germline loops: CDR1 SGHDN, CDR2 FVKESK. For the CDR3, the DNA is TGTGCCAGCAGCCAAGAGGCCGTTTGGAACACTGAAGCTTTCTTT. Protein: CASSQEAVWNTEAFF.